This is a list of T cell receptor beta chains from one sample in a study of early T cells in non-severe SARS-CoV-2 infection. TCRdb analysed the 5' RACE reads with MiXCR anew, one entry per CDR3 protein. Here the sample spans 70,000 to 75,000 distinct CDR3 sequences, roughly 12% being singletons. Sequenced: whole blood. The receptors stem from an adult who was a healthcare worker with PCR-confirmed SARS-CoV-2 infection or an uninfected control (not recorded which). Each CDR3 is given with its conserved first and last residue. D genes are given only for firm matches. Size is stated for part of the rows, as once, few or many counts, or as a class when the clone is expanded.

d_gene | abundance | j_gene | v_gene | CDR3aa | CDR3nt
NA | few | TRBJ2-1 | TRBV24-1 | CATSGDSEQFF | TGTGCCACCAGTGGGGATAGTGAGCAGTTCTTC
TRBD1 | NA | TRBJ1-6 | TRBV5-1 | CASSPTGQVNSPLHF | TGCGCCAGCAGCCCGACCGGACAGGTGAATTCACCCCTCCACTTT
NA | NA | TRBJ1-2 | TRBV6-1 | CASSRARGNYGYTF | TGTGCCAGCAGCAGGGCCAGGGGTAACTATGGCTACACCTTC
NA | few | TRBJ2-1 | TRBV5-4 | CASSRDSPVPDEQFF | TGTGCCAGCAGCCGTGACAGCCCAGTCCCCGATGAGCAGTTCTTC
TRBD2 | many | TRBJ2-1 | TRBV6-5 | CASSYSGGVSYNEQFF | TGTGCCAGCAGTTACTCGGGGGGGGTTTCCTACAATGAGCAGTTCTTC
NA | NA | TRBJ1-1 | TRBV5-1 | CASSFRSQGRTEAFF | TGCGCCAGCAGCTTTAGGTCGCAGGGACGAACTGAAGCTTTCTTT
TRBD1 | NA | TRBJ1-1 | TRBV2 | CASTLPPTGVTEAFF | TGTGCCAGCACCTTACCCCCAACAGGGGTCACTGAAGCTTTCTTT
NA | NA | TRBJ2-3 | TRBV12-3/TRBV12-4 | CASSFSSTDTQYF | TGTGCCAGCAGTTTCTCTAGCACAGATACGCAGTATTTT
NA | NA | TRBJ2-1 | TRBV29-1 | CSVDRGIWQFF | TGCAGCGTTGATAGAGGGATCTGGCAGTTCTTC
TRBD2 | few | TRBJ2-7 | TRBV7-2 | CASSAGLAGGYEQYF | TGTGCCAGCAGCGCCGGACTAGCGGGAGGCTACGAGCAGTACTTC
NA | NA | TRBJ1-1 | TRBV29-1 | CSGNRWAEAFF | TGCAGCGGTAACCGGTGGGCTGAAGCTTTCTTT
TRBD2 | many | TRBJ2-5 | TRBV5-4 | CASSPQTSGSEAQYF | TGTGCCAGCAGCCCCCAGACTAGCGGGAGCGAGGCCCAGTACTTC
TRBD1 | few | TRBJ1-1 | TRBV7-9 | CASSLNRGGRDEAFF | TGTGCCAGCAGCCTAAACAGGGGCGGGAGAGATGAAGCTTTCTTT
NA | NA | TRBJ1-2 | TRBV18 | CASSPNPSSYGYTF | TGTGCCAGCTCACCAAATCCGAGCTCCTATGGCTACACCTTC
NA | few | TRBJ2-1 | TRBV9 | CATSQGHNEQFF | TGTGCCACGTCGCAAGGCCACAATGAGCAGTTCTTC
NA | few | TRBJ2-3 | TRBV27 | CASRKVRVTSFRLTQDTQYF | TGTGCCAGTAGAAAAGTAAGGGTCACATCATTTAGATTAACGCAAGATACGCAGTATTTT
TRBD2 | many | TRBJ2-7 | TRBV7-3 | CASSVAGGSYEQYF | TGTGCCAGCAGTGTCGCGGGGGGGTCCTACGAGCAGTACTTC